These T cell receptor beta chains were read from a single sample in a study of cytomegalovirus exposure and HLA in healthy donors. Libraries were prepared by immunoSEQ multiplex PCR; TCRdb keeps only in-frame clonotypes and omits some of them. Here the sample spans 100,000 to 150,000 clones, 60% to 80% being singletons. Sequencing used PBMCs. Every receptor here comes from a woman aged 60-75 years in good health and CMV-seropositive. The CDR3 runs from the conserved cysteine through the conserved F or W. A D gene is named only where the DNA matches it firmly. Clone size is not always given. Where it is, it says once, few, many or a class for expanded clones.

clone_size: NA
v_call: TRBV6-5
d_call: NA
j_call: TRBJ1-6
cdr3_aa: CASSFQGEDSPLHF
cdr3_nt: TGTGCCAGCAGCTTCCAGGGTGAGGATTCACCCCTCCACTTT

clone_size: NA
v_call: TRBV6-6
d_call: NA
j_call: TRBJ1-1
cdr3_aa: CASKSDRPNTEAFF
cdr3_nt: TGTGCCAGCAAAAGTGACAGACCGAACACTGAAGCTTTCTTT

clone_size: few
v_call: TRBV7-9
d_call: NA
j_call: TRBJ2-4
cdr3_aa: CASTPGGNVGKNIQYF
cdr3_nt: TGTGCCAGCACCCCAGGTGGTAATGTTGGCAAAAACATTCAGTACTTC

clone_size: few
v_call: TRBV7-9
d_call: NA
j_call: TRBJ1-2
cdr3_aa: CASSPLGPSGAGYTF
cdr3_nt: TGTGCCAGCAGCCCCCTGGGCCCTAGCGGGGCTGGCTACACCTTC

clone_size: NA
v_call: TRBV19
d_call: NA
j_call: TRBJ1-1
cdr3_aa: CASSIAENTEAFF
cdr3_nt: TGTGCCAGTAGTATAGCAGAGAACACTGAAGCTTTCTTT

clone_size: NA
v_call: TRBV5-1
d_call: TRBD2
j_call: TRBJ2-1
cdr3_aa: CATNVAGGFYNEQFF
cdr3_nt: TGCGCCACCAACGTAGCGGGGGGTTTCTACAATGAGCAGTTCTTC

clone_size: many
v_call: TRBV4-1
d_call: NA
j_call: TRBJ1-1
cdr3_aa: CASSQDRVDTEAFF
cdr3_nt: TGCGCCAGCAGCCAAGACAGGGTCGACACTGAAGCTTTCTTT

clone_size: NA
v_call: TRBV5-1
d_call: TRBD2
j_call: TRBJ2-1
cdr3_aa: CASSPYPGSGGPSSYNEQFF
cdr3_nt: TGCGCCAGCAGCCCCTATCCCGGTAGCGGGGGACCCAGCTCCTACAATGAGCAGTTCTTC

clone_size: NA
v_call: TRBV7-9
d_call: TRBD1
j_call: TRBJ1-1
cdr3_aa: CASSFPRTGLNTEAFF
cdr3_nt: TGTGCCAGCAGCTTCCCTAGGACAGGATTGAACACTGAAGCTTTCTTT

clone_size: NA
v_call: TRBV6-1
d_call: TRBD2
j_call: TRBJ2-1
cdr3_aa: CASMWRGANNEQFF
cdr3_nt: TGTGCCAGCATGTGGCGGGGGGCCAACAATGAGCAGTTCTTC

clone_size: once
v_call: TRBV5-1
d_call: NA
j_call: TRBJ1-3
cdr3_aa: CASSATQGSGNTIYF
cdr3_nt: TGCGCCAGCAGCGCCACCCAGGGTAGTGGAAACACCATATATTTT

clone_size: NA
v_call: TRBV29-1
d_call: TRBD2
j_call: TRBJ2-3
cdr3_aa: CSAGLAANTNTQYF
cdr3_nt: TGCAGCGCAGGACTAGCAGCCAACACAAATACGCAGTATTTT

clone_size: NA
v_call: TRBV5-6
d_call: NA
j_call: TRBJ2-1
cdr3_aa: CASIAGSSYNEQFF
cdr3_nt: TGTGCCAGCATAGCCGGGAGCTCCTACAATGAGCAGTTCTTC

clone_size: NA
v_call: TRBV7-9
d_call: NA
j_call: TRBJ1-1
cdr3_aa: CASSLPDGGGNTEAFF
cdr3_nt: TGTGCCAGCAGCCTACCCGATGGGGGGGGGAACACTGAAGCTTTCTTT

clone_size: NA
v_call: TRBV10-3
d_call: NA
j_call: TRBJ1-2
cdr3_aa: CAISEGAAHYGYTF
cdr3_nt: TGTGCCATCAGTGAGGGAGCAGCTCACTATGGCTACACCTTC

clone_size: NA
v_call: TRBV11-2
d_call: TRBD1
j_call: TRBJ2-3
cdr3_aa: CASSARDRVTDTQYF
cdr3_nt: TGTGCCAGCAGCGCCCGGGACAGGGTCACAGATACGCAGTATTTT

clone_size: NA
v_call: TRBV18
d_call: TRBD1
j_call: TRBJ2-7
cdr3_aa: CASSPPRGTGSDEQYF
cdr3_nt: TGTGCCAGCTCACCACCGAGGGGGACAGGGTCGGACGAGCAGTACTTC

clone_size: few
v_call: TRBV27
d_call: TRBD2
j_call: TRBJ2-3
cdr3_aa: CASSLAGHTDTQYF
cdr3_nt: TGTGCCAGCAGCCTAGCGGGACACACAGATACGCAGTATTTT

clone_size: NA
v_call: TRBV25-1
d_call: NA
j_call: TRBJ1-2
cdr3_aa: CASHHDSYGYTF
cdr3_nt: TGTGCCAGCCACCATGACAGCTATGGCTACACCTTC

clone_size: NA
v_call: TRBV7-6
d_call: NA
j_call: TRBJ2-3
cdr3_aa: CASSSGVLNTQYF
cdr3_nt: TGTGCCAGCAGCTCGGGGGTATTGAATACGCAGTATTTT

clone_size: NA
v_call: TRBV10-1
d_call: TRBD2
j_call: TRBJ2-3
cdr3_aa: CASSEQRGGTDTQYF
cdr3_nt: TGCGCCAGCAGTGAGCAGCGGGGGGGGACAGATACGCAGTATTTT

clone_size: once
v_call: TRBV5-6
d_call: TRBD1
j_call: TRBJ1-1
cdr3_aa: CASSTQGVGTEAFF
cdr3_nt: TGTGCCAGCAGTACACAGGGGGTTGGCACTGAAGCTTTCTTT

clone_size: few
v_call: TRBV10-3
d_call: TRBD1
j_call: TRBJ1-4
cdr3_aa: CAIRAGTGTEKLFF
cdr3_nt: TGTGCCATCAGGGCCGGGACAGGGACGGAAAAACTGTTTTTT

clone_size: NA
v_call: TRBV11-2
d_call: NA
j_call: TRBJ2-3
cdr3_aa: CASSLALGGGTDTQYF
cdr3_nt: TGTGCCAGCAGCTTAGCACTGGGGGGAGGAACAGATACGCAGTATTTT

clone_size: NA
v_call: TRBV7-2
d_call: NA
j_call: TRBJ1-2
cdr3_aa: CASRWTEPYGYTF
cdr3_nt: TGTGCCAGCCGATGGACAGAGCCTTATGGCTACACCTTC

clone_size: NA
v_call: TRBV2
d_call: TRBD2
j_call: TRBJ2-7
cdr3_aa: CASKAVLAGLGEQYF
cdr3_nt: TGTGCCAGCAAGGCGGTGCTAGCGGGACTTGGGGAGCAGTACTTC

clone_size: NA
v_call: TRBV6-1
d_call: TRBD1
j_call: TRBJ1-1
cdr3_aa: CASSAYTGDPEAFF
cdr3_nt: TGTGCCAGCAGTGCCTATACAGGGGATCCTGAAGCTTTCTTT

clone_size: NA
v_call: TRBV5-1
d_call: NA
j_call: TRBJ2-1
cdr3_aa: CASSLGGPTGDEQFF
cdr3_nt: TGCGCCAGCAGCTTGGGGGGCCCCACCGGCGATGAGCAGTTCTTC

clone_size: NA
v_call: TRBV20-1
d_call: NA
j_call: TRBJ2-7
cdr3_aa: CSAGLSGEQYF
cdr3_nt: TGCAGTGCTGGGTTAAGCGGGGAGCAGTACTTC

clone_size: once
v_call: TRBV29-1
d_call: NA
j_call: TRBJ1-2
cdr3_aa: CSVPLRRQSYGYTF
cdr3_nt: TGCAGCGTTCCTTTGCGGAGGCAAAGCTATGGCTACACCTTC

clone_size: few
v_call: TRBV6-1
d_call: TRBD1
j_call: TRBJ1-1
cdr3_aa: CASLPGQGTVTEAFF
cdr3_nt: TGTGCCAGCCTACCGGGACAGGGTACGGTCACTGAAGCTTTCTTT

clone_size: few
v_call: TRBV18
d_call: TRBD2
j_call: TRBJ2-5
cdr3_aa: CASSPPAVAGVRETQYF
cdr3_nt: TGTGCCAGCTCACCCCCGGCGGTAGCGGGGGTTAGGGAGACCCAGTACTTC

clone_size: NA
v_call: TRBV7-2
d_call: NA
j_call: TRBJ1-6
cdr3_aa: CASSSRSVQYNSPLHF
cdr3_nt: TGTGCCAGCAGCTCCCGGAGCGTCCAGTATAATTCACCCCTCCACTTT

clone_size: NA
v_call: TRBV9
d_call: TRBD1
j_call: TRBJ1-1
cdr3_aa: CASSPGSQGRNTEAFF
cdr3_nt: TGTGCCAGCAGCCCCGGTTCACAGGGGCGGAACACTGAAGCTTTCTTT

clone_size: NA
v_call: TRBV19
d_call: NA
j_call: TRBJ2-2
cdr3_aa: CASSPRGANTGELFF
cdr3_nt: TGTGCCAGTAGTCCCCGGGGGGCTAACACCGGGGAGCTGTTTTTT

clone_size: NA
v_call: TRBV5-1
d_call: NA
j_call: TRBJ2-3
cdr3_aa: CASGQLITDTQYF
cdr3_nt: TGCGCCAGCGGACAGCTCATCACAGATACGCAGTATTTT

clone_size: NA
v_call: TRBV25-1
d_call: TRBD1
j_call: TRBJ2-7
cdr3_aa: CASSNRGRYEQYF
cdr3_nt: TGTGCCAGCAGTAACAGGGGCAGATACGAGCAGTACTTC

clone_size: few
v_call: TRBV2
d_call: NA
j_call: TRBJ1-1
cdr3_aa: CASSERQGGTEAFF
cdr3_nt: TGTGCCAGCAGTGAACGCCAGGGAGGCACTGAAGCTTTCTTT

clone_size: once
v_call: TRBV7-6
d_call: NA
j_call: TRBJ1-1
cdr3_aa: CASSPSENTEAFF
cdr3_nt: TGTGCCAGCAGCCCATCAGAGAACACTGAAGCTTTCTTT

clone_size: NA
v_call: TRBV19
d_call: NA
j_call: TRBJ1-1
cdr3_aa: CASSIFKNTEAFF
cdr3_nt: TGTGCCAGTAGTATATTTAAGAACACTGAAGCTTTCTTT

clone_size: once
v_call: TRBV29-1
d_call: TRBD1
j_call: TRBJ2-7
cdr3_aa: CSVGGLGQGGKQYF
cdr3_nt: TGCAGCGTTGGGGGATTGGGACAGGGAGGAAAGCAGTACTTC

clone_size: NA
v_call: TRBV15
d_call: TRBD2
j_call: TRBJ2-2
cdr3_aa: CATRWGGSNTGELFF
cdr3_nt: TGTGCCACCAGGTGGGGGGGTTCGAACACCGGGGAGCTGTTTTTT

clone_size: NA
v_call: TRBV20-1
d_call: NA
j_call: TRBJ1-5
cdr3_aa: CSARTGQPQHF
cdr3_nt: TGCAGTGCTAGAACAGGTCAGCCCCAGCATTTT

clone_size: NA
v_call: TRBV5-1
d_call: NA
j_call: TRBJ1-1
cdr3_aa: CASSPRGGNTEAFF
cdr3_nt: TGCGCCAGCAGCCCCCGGGGGGGGAACACTGAAGCTTTCTTT

clone_size: NA
v_call: TRBV7-3
d_call: NA
j_call: TRBJ1-3
cdr3_aa: CASSLISGSGNTIYF
cdr3_nt: TGTGCCAGCAGCTTAATCAGTGGGAGCGGAAACACCATATATTTT

clone_size: NA
v_call: TRBV9
d_call: TRBD1
j_call: TRBJ1-2
cdr3_aa: CASSFSGAGGYGYTF
cdr3_nt: TGTGCCAGCAGCTTTTCTGGGGCAGGGGGCTATGGCTACACCTTC

clone_size: NA
v_call: TRBV27
d_call: TRBD1
j_call: TRBJ1-2
cdr3_aa: CASSLKGGGINYGYTF
cdr3_nt: TGTGCCAGCAGCCTAAAAGGGGGCGGGATTAACTATGGCTACACCTTC

clone_size: NA
v_call: TRBV4-2
d_call: TRBD2
j_call: TRBJ2-1
cdr3_aa: CASSQGSGGLGGRGSHNEQFF
cdr3_nt: TGTGCCAGCAGCCAAGGTTCGGGGGGGTTGGGAGGACGGGGGAGCCACAATGAGCAGTTCTTC